Here is one T cell receptor beta chain with its context. Method: immunoSEQ multiplex PCR; TCRdb's copy keeps in-frame clones and lacks some. The profile shows roughly 190,000 clones, around 90% of them singletons. The sample belongs to a study of blood T cell repertoires in COVID-19. Study-wide background: From T cells, B-cell-depleted T cells, or PBMCs came the material, which was cDNA or gDNA.

Germline V gives CDR1 SNHLY, CDR2 FYNNEI. The CDR3 runs 16 residues. V dropped 6 bases and J dropped 1; count of bases not matched to a gene: 8. The TCR was taken from a man in his fifties or sixties with acute or convalescent COVID-19. The V call is TRBV2, the J call TRBJ1-5; 8 bases are shared with TRBD1. Sequenced input: peripheral blood. The CDR3 DNA follows: TGTGCCAGCAGGGGACAGGTTTGGCGGAGCAATCAGCCCCAGCATTTT. It yields the protein CASRGQVWRSNQPQHF.